The rows below give T cell receptor beta chains drawn from one sample of a study of T cell responses to AZD1222 COVID-19 vaccine. The assay was immunoSEQ multiplex PCR, and TCRdb's table has in-frame clones only and misses some. The sample lists 95,000 to 100,000 clones; roughly nine tenths were seen once. Sequencing was performed on peripheral blood, taken on day 0 of AZD1222 vaccination. The receptors were gathered from an adult in good health. The CDR3 runs from the conserved cysteine through the conserved F or W. A D gene is named only where the DNA matches it firmly. A row's size may be missing; if present it is once, few, many or a size class.

cdr3_length j_call v_call clone_size d_call cdr3_aa cdr3_nt
13 TRBJ1-3 TRBV5-1 . . CASSVGQGNTIYF TGCGCCAGCAGCGTTGGACAGGGAAACACCATATATTTT
14 TRBJ1-4 TRBV19 few . CASGFGARPEKLFF TGTGCCAGTGGATTTGGAGCCCGGCCTGAAAAACTGTTTTTT
12 TRBJ2-3 TRBV2 . . CASSVPTDTQYF TGTGCCAGCAGTGTGCCCACAGATACGCAGTATTTT
13 TRBJ1-5 TRBV19 few . CASSDIRGQPQHF TGTGCCAGTTCGGACATACGGGGTCAGCCCCAGCATTTT
15 TRBJ2-2 TRBV9 . . CASSDLRANTGELFF TGTGCCAGCAGCGACCTGCGGGCGAACACCGGGGAGCTGTTTTTT
15 TRBJ2-7 TRBV5-1 . TRBD1 CASSLMGDSNYEQYF TGCGCCAGCAGCTTGATGGGGGACAGTAATTACGAGCAGTACTTC
16 TRBJ2-1 TRBV7-2 . TRBD1 CASSLAAGQGMNEQFF TGTGCCAGCAGCTTAGCCGCCGGACAGGGCATGAATGAGCAGTTCTTC
15 TRBJ2-7 TRBV28 . TRBD1 CASSFPDRGDYEQYF TGTGCCAGCAGTTTCCCAGACAGGGGAGACTACGAGCAGTACTTC
15 TRBJ2-5 TRBV10-3 . TRBD1 CAISDPTGIQETQYF TGTGCCATCAGTGACCCGACAGGGATCCAAGAGACCCAGTACTTC
13 TRBJ2-7 TRBV2 . . CALGGWVSYEQYF TGTGCCCTTGGGGGATGGGTCTCCTACGAGCAGTACTTC
15 TRBJ2-3 TRBV5-4 once TRBD2 CASSLGAGGLNTQYF TGTGCCAGCAGCTTGGGTGCGGGGGGCTTAAATACGCAGTATTTT
15 TRBJ2-1 TRBV19 . . CASSMARIRLDEQFF TGTGCCAGTAGTATGGCTCGGATAAGATTGGATGAGCAGTTCTTC
14 TRBJ1-6 TRBV2 few . CASSERGSGSPLHF TGTGCCAGCAGTGAAAGGGGTTCGGGTTCACCCCTCCACTTT
15 TRBJ2-7 TRBV27 . TRBD1 CASSPTRTGGYEQYF TGTGCCAGCAGCCCCACCCGGACAGGGGGTTACGAGCAGTACTTC
16 TRBJ2-1 TRBV5-1 . . CASSLDLVSSYNEQFF TGCGCCAGCAGCTTGGACTTGGTAAGCTCCTACAATGAGCAGTTCTTC
14 TRBJ1-5 TRBV4-1 . . CASSQSGENQPQHF TGCGCCAGCAGCCAATCTGGAGAGAATCAGCCCCAGCATTTT
14 TRBJ2-7 TRBV30 few TRBD1 CACDRGLSSYEQYF TGTGCCTGTGACAGGGGGCTTAGCTCCTACGAGCAGTACTTC
11 TRBJ1-1 TRBV20-1 . . CSAWLNTEAFF TGCAGTGCTTGGCTGAACACTGAAGCTTTCTTT
14 TRBJ1-2 TRBV28 . . CASSLRIPNYGYTF TGTGCCAGCAGTTTACGGATCCCGAACTATGGCTACACCTTC
14 TRBJ2-2 TRBV7-9 . . CASSQDSNTGELFF TGTGCCAGCAGCCAGGACAGTAACACCGGGGAGCTGTTTTTT
14 TRBJ1-5 TRBV2 . TRBD1 CASSLQGPNQPQHF TGTGCCAGCAGTTTACAGGGGCCGAATCAGCCCCAGCATTTT
15 TRBJ1-5 TRBV2 . . CASCPGTGSNQPQHF TGTGCCAGCTGTCCAGGGACGGGGAGCAATCAGCCCCAGCATTTT
12 TRBJ2-3 TRBV7-2 . . CASSLVGDTQYF TGTGCCAGCAGCTTAGTTGGAGATACGCAGTATTTT
15 TRBJ1-1 TRBV5-4 once . CASSLGGALNTEAFF TGTGCCAGCAGCTTGGGGGGAGCCTTGAACACTGAAGCTTTCTTT
14 TRBJ2-7 TRBV27 . TRBD1 CASRRQGPSYEQYF TGTGCCAGCAGAAGACAGGGGCCCTCCTACGAGCAGTACTTC
14 TRBJ1-4 TRBV5-4 . TRBD1 CASSLTGSGEKLFF TGTGCCAGCAGCCTGACAGGGTCGGGTGAAAAACTGTTTTTT
15 TRBJ2-1 TRBV5-1 . TRBD1 CASSFRDRGNNEQFF TGCGCCAGCAGCTTCCGGGACAGGGGTAACAATGAGCAGTTCTTC
13 TRBJ1-1 TRBV10-3 . . CAISAGVDTEAFF TGTGCCATCAGTGCAGGGGTGGACACTGAAGCTTTCTTT
15 TRBJ1-3 TRBV3-1/TRBV3-2 . . CASSFSDRHANTIYF TGTGCCAGCAGCTTTAGCGACAGGCACGCAAACACCATATATTTT
15 TRBJ2-1 TRBV14 . TRBD2 CASSKAGGPYNEQFF TGTGCCAGCAGTAAAGCGGGGGGACCCTACAATGAGCAGTTCTTC
14 TRBJ2-7 TRBV28 . . CASSFITNSYEQYF TGTGCCAGCAGTTTCATTACCAACTCCTACGAGCAGTACTTC
12 TRBJ2-7 TRBV25-1 . . CASSAQDFKQYF TGTGCCAGCAGTGCACAGGACTTCAAGCAGTACTTC
14 TRBJ1-1 TRBV19 . TRBD1 CASSAGQGYTEAFF TGTGCCAGTAGTGCAGGACAGGGGTACACTGAAGCTTTCTTT
14 TRBJ1-3 TRBV3-1/TRBV3-2 . . CASSHLGSGNTIYF TGTGCCAGCAGCCATCTGGGATCCGGAAACACCATATATTTT
16 TRBJ1-1 TRBV7-8 . TRBD1 CASSLGGTGLNTEAFF TGTGCCAGCAGCTTAGGGGGGACAGGACTGAACACTGAAGCTTTCTTT
15 TRBJ1-4 TRBV7-2 once TRBD1 CASSLGGQGTEKLFF TGTGCCAGCAGCTTAGGGGGACAGGGAACTGAAAAACTGTTTTTT
13 TRBJ1-2 TRBV19 . TRBD1 CASSRDRASGYTF TGTGCCAGTAGTAGGGACAGGGCTTCTGGCTACACCTTC
15 TRBJ1-1 TRBV18 . . CASSPITSMNTEAFF TGTGCCAGCTCACCAATTACTTCTATGAACACTGAAGCTTTCTTT
15 TRBJ1-6 TRBV7-3 . . CASSPGLPGISPLHF TGTGCCAGCAGCCCGGGACTGCCGGGGATTTCACCCCTCCACTTT
14 TRBJ2-3 TRBV2 . . CASSGGTRSDTQYF TGTGCCAGCAGTGGGGGGACAAGGTCAGATACGCAGTATTTT
13 TRBJ1-5 TRBV6-5 . . CASSYRDGQPQHF TGTGCCAGCAGTTACCGGGATGGCCAGCCCCAGCATTTT
15 TRBJ1-3 TRBV19 . . CASSGRLGTGNTIYF TGTGCCAGTAGTGGCCGTCTGGGGACTGGAAACACCATATATTTT